This passage covers 10 T cell receptor beta chains from one sample sequenced in a study of T-cell memory formation after mild COVID-19. TCRdb ran MiXCR on the 5' RACE reads and lists one entry per CDR3 protein. The sample has some 150,000 distinct CDR3 sequences, 15% to 20% seen once; the top ten hold 2% to 2.5%. Sequenced material: PBMCs or a T cell subset sorted from them (not recorded which). The source of these receptors is an adult woman who had mild COVID-19 (a few samples of this study predate the infection). Cell type and time point are not known.

This clonotype has at least ten counts. The gene calls are TRBV15 and TRBJ2-1; D gene ambiguous. This CDR3 is built from 17 residues. Per germline, CDR1 LNHNV and CDR2 YYDKDF (reference sequence). The V and J ends lost 0 bases and 3 bases respectively, with 15 bases between them. The CDR3 nucleotides are TGTGCCACCAGCAGAGATATCAAACAGACATTCTACAATGAGCAGTTCTTC. The encoded protein is CATSRDIKQTFYNEQFF.

The chain couples TRBV15 to TRBJ2-2; D might be TRBD2 (6 bases). The CDR3 totals 14 residues. The V gene lost 0 bases and the J gene lost 8 bases, with 10 bases spanning the gap. Germline V gene data show CDR1 as LNHNV and CDR2 as YYDKDF (reference sequence). The CDR3 DNA sequence: TGTGCCACCAGCAGAGATTGGAGGGGAGGGGAGCTGTTTTTT. This codes for CATSRDWRGGELFF.

This clonotype was found a few times. The J gene is TRBJ2-7, the V gene TRBV24-1, with D perhaps given as TRBD1 or TRBD2 (6 bases each). The V gene lost 4 bases and the J gene lost 6 bases, with 18 bases spanning the gap. Germline V lookup: CDR1 KGHDR, CDR2 SFDVKD. The CDR3 covers 15 residues. The CDR3 protein is CATSEVQGGVVEQYF. Written as DNA, the CDR3 is TGTGCCACCAGTGAGGTACAGGGAGGTGTTGTCGAGCAGTACTTC.

This clonotype has at least ten counts. The rearrangement joins TRBV12-3 or TRBV12-4 to TRBJ2-7; 7 bases line up with TRBD1. The CDR3 is 13 residues long. With V trimmed by 8 bases and J by 6 bases, 10 bases remained unmatched. The CDR3 here is CASGLQGIGEQYF. The CDR3 DNA is TGTGCCAGCGGGTTACAGGGGATCGGCGAGCAGTACTTC.

The genes are TRBV5-1 and TRBJ2-1; 7 bases match TRBD1. CDR3 length equals 14 residues. Germline CDR1 is SGHRS and CDR2 is YFSETQ. The trim removed 5 bases at V and 5 bases at J, leaving 7 bases unmatched. In DNA form, the CDR3 reads TGCGCCAGCAGGACAGGGTACAGGGACAATGAGCAGTTCTTC. Translation: CASRTGYRDNEQFF. The full variable domain, its missing parts supplied by reference TRBV5-1 and TRBJ2-1, is KAGVTQTPRYLIKTRGQQVTLSCSPISGHRSVSWYQQTPGQGLQFLFEYFSETQRNKGNFPGRFSGRQFSNSRSEMNVSTLELGDSALYLCASRTGYRDNEQFFGPGTRLTVL.

This chain uses TRBV5-4 with TRBJ1-3, with 8 bases identical to TRBD1. The CDR3 runs 16 residues. Germline V gene sequence: CDR1 SGHNT, CDR2 YYREEE (reference sequence). V trimming: 3 bases; J trimming: 0 bases; junction bases outside the gene matches: 5. CDR3 protein: CASSSKTGVSGNTIYF. The CDR3 DNA follows: TGTGCCAGCAGCTCAAAGACAGGGGTCTCTGGAAACACCATATATTTT. The variable domain in full, with the rest retrieved from reference TRBV5-4 and TRBJ1-3, is ETGVTQSPTHLIKTRGQQVTLRCSSQSGHNTVSWYQQALGQGPQFIFQYYREEENGRGNFPPRFSGLQFPNYSSELNVNALELDDSALYLCASSSKTGVSGNTIYFGEGSWLTVV.

This clonotype has a handful of counts. This chain connects TRBV12-5 to TRBJ2-5; D gene unclear. V was pared by 1 base and J by 2 bases, with 5 bases between. Germline CDR1 and CDR2: LGHNT and FRNRAP. There are 13 residues in the CDR3. The CDR3 sequence is CASGLGGQETQYF. In nucleotides, the CDR3 is TGTGCTAGTGGTTTGGGGGGACAAGAGACCCAGTACTTC. Full variable domain (rest looked up from reference TRBV12-5 and TRBJ2-5): DARVTQTPRHKVTEMGQEVTMRCQPILGHNTVFWYRQTMMQGLELLAYFRNRAPLDDSGMPKDRFSAEMPDATLATLKIQPSEPRDSAVYFCASGLGGQETQYFGPGTRLLVL.

This clonotype was picked up a small number of times. The J gene is TRBJ2-7, the V gene TRBV12-3 or TRBV12-4, with 8 bases identical to TRBD1. V was pared by 8 bases and J by 7 bases, with 7 bases of the junction left unmatched. This CDR3 is built from 12 residues. The DNA of the CDR3 is TGTGCCAGCCAGACAGGGGCCAGGGAGCAGTACTTC. Translating gives CASQTGAREQYF.

The CDR3 region is CSARVPGETQYF. CDR3 in DNA: TGCAGTGCTAGAGTCCCGGGGGAGACCCAGTACTTC. The chain employs TRBV20-1 and TRBJ2-5, with D perhaps matching TRBD2 (5 bases). This CDR3 contains 12 residues. Looked up from germline, CDR1 is DFQATT and CDR2 is SNEGSKA (reference sequence). Trimming pared 1 base from V and 5 bases from J, leaving 8 bases between.

J is TRBJ2-2 and V is TRBV18, with 8 bases fitting TRBD2. V was clipped by 3 bases and J by 3 bases; unmatched bases: 6. The germline gives CDR1 KGHSH, CDR2 LQKENI. The CDR3 covers 16 residues. The CDR3 protein is CASSPSGGAHTGELFF. The CDR3, as DNA: TGTGCCAGCTCACCCTCCGGGGGGGCGCACACCGGGGAGCTGTTTTTT.